This TCR beta chain was sequenced during a study of T-cell reconstitution after alpha-beta-depleted transplantation in children. General study findings and limits: Once a year had passed after transplant, T-cell counts and diversity came mostly from newly produced T cells. Reported findings indicate that, about two months after transplant, alpha-beta T cells came from several hundred expanded clones, which were derived from non-depleted graft cells. Some patients' high day-60 TCRbeta diversity was attributed to recipient cells surviving conditioning.

There are a few counts of this clonotype. What it binds is unknown. It was with unique molecular identifiers that the TCRbeta library was prepared. TCRdb re-called the PCR reads through MiXCR, storing one row per CDR3 protein. The data show approximately 85,000 distinct CDR3 sequences, roughly an eighth seen once. This CDR3 has 16 residues. Trimming removed 2 bases from V and 3 bases from J; junction bases left unmatched: 2. Per the germline V gene, CDR1 is SGDLS and CDR2 is YYNGEE. The V call is TRBV9, the J call TRBJ2-1; TRBD2 matches 13 bases. The sequences come from PBMCs, mostly from graft donor cells, collected 180 days after TCRalphabeta/CD19-depleted stem cell transplant. The TCR was taken from a male patient between 2 and 10 years old who had a stem cell transplant for acute lymphoblastic leukemia, so the T cells may come from the graft donor. The CDR3 loop is CASSVRTSGSYNEQFF. The CDR3 nucleotides read TGTGCCAGCAGCGTCAGGACTAGCGGGAGCTACAATGAGCAGTTCTTC.